These 14 T cell receptor beta chains originate from one sample sequenced in a study of post-analysis software for immune sequencing data. Study findings and constraints: Compared with controls, patients had more of about 5 TRBV segments, including TRBV5-6, TRBV5-1 and TRBV20-1.

No antigen has been identified for these receptors. Prepared libraries of TCR beta cDNA carried unique molecular identifiers. Each CDR3 protein is one row after TCRdb ran MiXCR on the PCR reads. The profile shows 800,000 to 950,000 distinct CDR3 sequences, approximately 53% of them singletons. Sequences were obtained from blood. All receptors derive from a girl between 10 and 17 years old with multiple sclerosis.

The chain links TRBV25-1 to TRBJ2-7; D not certain. The CDR3 consists of 12 residues. Trimming removed 6 bases at V and 0 bases at J, with 6 bases between. Germline V lookup: CDR1 MGHDK, CDR2 SYGVNS. CDR3 nucleotides: TGTGCCAGCAGAGACCTCTCCTACGAGCAGTACTTC. Protein: CASRDLSYEQYF.

This clonotype has a handful of counts. The V call is TRBV6-6, the J call TRBJ2-7; D ambiguous. V was trimmed by 0 bases and J by 0 bases, leaving 9 bases between them. This CDR3 region has 15 residues. In germline, CDR1 is MNHNY, CDR2 SVGAGI (reference sequence). CDR3 nucleotides: TGTGCCAGCAGTTACTCGGTGCTAGGCTCCTACGAGCAGTACTTC. It encodes CASSYSVLGSYEQYF.

The CDR3 is CSAEREDRGNSPLHF. In nucleotides, the CDR3 is TGCAGTGCAGAGAGAGAGGACAGGGGGAATTCACCCCTCCACTTT. V usage is TRBV20-1 and J usage is TRBJ1-6, with 10 bases aligning to TRBD1. Germline lookup yields CDR1 DFQATT and CDR2 SNEGSKA (reference sequence). The CDR3 sequence is 15 residues long. Trimming cost V 6 bases and J 7 bases; bases outside gene matches: 9.

V is TRBV20-1 and J is TRBJ1-4; the D is unclear. The germline V and J ends were trimmed by 0 bases and 4 bases, with 9 bases remaining between them. The CDR3 sequence is 14 residues long. The germline CDR1 and CDR2 sequences are DFQATT and SNEGSKA (reference sequence). CDR3 DNA sequence: TGCAGTGCTAGAGATGTCCGGAGTAATGAAAAACTGTTTTTT. This translates into CSARDVRSNEKLFF.

The chain links TRBV20-1 to TRBJ1-2; a weak D match, TRBD1 (6 bases). V was cut by 4 bases and J by 4 bases, with 19 bases left in between. The CDR3 consists of 15 residues. Germline V CDR1 and CDR2: DFQATT, SNEGSKA (reference sequence). CDR3 sequence: CSATYGGRGVYGYTF. In DNA form, the CDR3 reads TGCAGTGCTACATACGGAGGCAGGGGAGTCTATGGCTACACCTTC.

The chain has TRBV6-1 and TRBJ1-2; D call uncertain. The germline V and J ends were trimmed by 2 bases and 1 base, with 2 bases remaining between them. Germline V gene data show CDR1 as MNHNS and CDR2 as SASEGT. The CDR3 sequence is 12 residues long. CDR3 DNA sequence: TGTGCCAGCAGTGAATATAACTATGGCTACACCTTC. Protein sequence: CASSEYNYGYTF.

This rearrangement joins TRBV5-1 to TRBJ2-1; D might be TRBD1 or TRBD2, each matching 5 bases. Deletions cut 7 bases from V and 1 base from J, with 21 bases between. Germline V gives CDR1 SGHRS, CDR2 YFSETQ. This CDR3 is 17 amino acids long. Written as DNA, the CDR3 is TGCGCCAGCCACCCTGGGACCCCACTTCGATCCTACAATGAGCAGTTCTTC. Protein product: CASHPGTPLRSYNEQFF.

This clonotype was observed a handful of times. The chain recombines TRBV20-1 with TRBJ1-4, with TRBD1 as a possible D gene (6 bases). The CDR3 runs to 14 residues. Germline CDR1 and CDR2: DFQATT and SNEGSKA (reference sequence). V dropped 1 base and J dropped 1 base, with 7 bases sitting between them. CDR3 sequence reads: CSARAQGTNEKLFF. The CDR3 DNA is TGCAGTGCTAGAGCACAGGGAACTAATGAAAAACTGTTTTTT.

The V and J genes are TRBV20-1 and TRBJ2-7; D is undetermined. V lost 5 bases to trimming and J lost 3 bases, with 17 bases between them. The germline gives CDR1 DFQATT, CDR2 SNEGSKA (reference sequence). The CDR3 sequence is 14 residues long. The CDR3 nucleotides are TGCAGTGCTCTGGACCCCTCGGGCTACTACGAGCAGTACTTC. This translates into CSALDPSGYYEQYF.

CDR3 region: CASSLWAGGSTDTQYF. The CDR3, as DNA: TGTGCCAGCAGCTTATGGGCGGGGGGGAGCACAGATACGCAGTATTTT. The V and J genes are TRBV7-3 and TRBJ2-3; TRBD2 aligns across 9 bases. The CDR3 contains 16 residues. The V and J ends lost 2 bases and 0 bases, in that order; junction bases with no gene match: 3. Per the germline V gene, CDR1 is SGHTA and CDR2 is FQGTGA. The full variable domain, in which reference TRBV7-3 and TRBJ2-3 provide the parts outside the CDR3, is GAGVSQTPSNKVTEKGKYVELRCDPISGHTALYWYRQSLGQGPEFLIYFQGTGAADDSGLPNDRFFAVRPEGSVSTLKIQRTERGDSAVYLCASSLWAGGSTDTQYFGPGTRLTVL.

This clonotype has just a few counts. The chain has TRBV7-3 and TRBJ2-3; 9 nucleotides match TRBD2. Germline values: CDR1 SGHTA, CDR2 FQGTGA. There are 15 residues in the CDR3. The junction had 5 bases not matched to a gene; V was cut back by 5 bases and J by 2 bases. The CDR3 sequence is CASSPLAGDTDTQYF. The CDR3 DNA reads as TGTGCCAGCAGCCCCTTAGCGGGAGACACAGATACGCAGTATTTT.

This clonotype was observed a few times. V and J are TRBV3-1 and TRBJ2-7; 9 bases align to TRBD2. Germline V gene lookup returns CDR1 LGHDT and CDR2 YNNKEL (reference sequence). CDR3 length: 16 amino acids. The junction had 6 bases not matched to a gene; V was cut back by 0 bases and J by 3 bases. DNA for the CDR3: TGTGCCAGCAGCCAAGATATACTAGCGGGCCACTACGAGCAGTACTTC. This translates into CASSQDILAGHYEQYF.

The J gene is TRBJ2-1, the V gene TRBV21-1; TRBD1 reflects the table's D call only, with no check against the DNA. TRBV21-1 is noted as a pseudogene. The CDR3 contains 14 residues. This CDR3 reads CASSPPRGDNEQFF. The CDR3 region has the DNA TGTGCCAGCAGCCCCCCAAGGGGGGACAATGAGCAGTTCTTC.

This chain uses TRBV7-2 with TRBJ1-2; D not resolved. Germline V gives CDR1 SGHTA, CDR2 FQGNSA. The length of the CDR3 is 11 residues. Trimming took off 5 bases at V and 8 bases at J, with 9 bases between the two ends. This CDR3 is CASSRTRGYTF. The DNA for the CDR3 is TGTGCCAGCAGCCGAACTCGGGGCTACACCTTC.